This TCR beta chain was sequenced for a study of blood T cell repertoires in COVID-19. In the study overall: The United States, Italy and Spain provided the acute and convalescent COVID-19 samples. PBMCs, B-cell-depleted T cells, or T cells were the source of the cDNA or gDNA that made up the material.

J gave up 7 bases and V 4 bases, and 7 bases lay outside the gene matches. Germline CDR1 reads SGHTA; CDR2 reads FQGNSA. The CDR3 has 15 amino acids. In the original processing: Scientists estimated how many nucleated cells there were by amplifying reference gene primers. Produced via immunoSEQ multiplex PCR; TCRdb's table is partial and in-frame only. V, J and clone size derive from that table, while D and trimming were established from the DNA sequence. The sample lists tens of thousands of clones, nearly 90% occurring once. The V call is TRBV7-2, the J call TRBJ2-4; 10 bases are a match to TRBD2. This TCR was recovered from a man aged 50 or older with active COVID-19. Material: peripheral blood. Here the CDR3 reads CASSSLAGVGNIQYF. The DNA of the CDR3 is TGTGCCAGCAGCTCTCTAGCGGGGGTCGGGAACATTCAGTACTTC.